These 27 T cell receptor beta chains were sequenced from one sample in a study of T cells in Graves' hyperthyroidism and ophthalmopathy. Researchers amplified the TCR beta CDR3 regions from RNA transcripts. HTBI primers drove first-round RT-PCR of the TCR CDR3. TCRdb re-called the multiplex PCR reads through MiXCR, storing one row per CDR3 protein. The table shows about 290,000 distinct CDR3 sequences, with approximately 14% occurring only once. The source material was blood. Source of these receptors: a woman aged 40 to 50 with Graves' hyperthyroidism.

This chain connects TRBV20-1 to TRBJ1-5, with D possibly being TRBD1 (6 bases). The V and J ends lost 4 bases and 4 bases respectively, with 11 bases between them. The CDR3 is 13 amino acids. The germline CDR1 and CDR2 sequences are DFQATT and SNEGSKA (reference sequence). In DNA, the CDR3 is TGCAGTGCTACAGGGGAACCAAATCAGCCCCAGCATTTT. It codes for CSATGEPNQPQHF.

Only a few counts were recorded for this clonotype. The junction departs from germline at one end; a sequencing error may be responsible. The J gene is TRBJ2-3, the V gene TRBV11-2; D gene ambiguous. CDR1 is SGHAT and CDR2 is FQNNGV in the germline V gene. The CDR3 is made up of 16 amino acids. The CDR3 protein is CASSPLEPPHTDMQYF. As DNA, the CDR3 is TGTGCCAGCAGCCCCCTAGAGCCCCCACACACAGATATGCAGTATTTT.

The sample holds a few counts of this clonotype. J is TRBJ2-7 and V is TRBV27; 9 nucleotides align to TRBD1. CDR3 length: 15 amino acids. Trimming cost V 0 bases and J 1 base; bases outside gene matches: 1. Per the germline V gene, CDR1 is MNHEY and CDR2 is SMNVEV (reference sequence). In nucleotides, the CDR3 is TGTGCCAGCAGTTTATCACAGGGGGCGTCCTACGAGCAGTACTTC. Translating gives CASSLSQGASYEQYF.

V and J are TRBV20-1 and TRBJ2-7; D is unclear. Trimming stripped 3 bases from V and 2 bases from J, with 11 bases between. The CDR3 is 13 amino acids. The V gene's germline CDR1 is DFQATT and CDR2 SNEGSKA (reference sequence). The CDR3 protein is CSASPGTTYEQYF. For the CDR3, the DNA is TGCAGTGCTAGTCCGGGCACAACCTACGAGCAGTACTTC.

There are many counts of this clonotype. V usage is TRBV28 and J usage is TRBJ1-2; 8 bases agree with TRBD1. Germline CDR1 is MDHEN and CDR2 is SYDVKM. This CDR3 contains 14 residues. The trim removed 4 bases at V and 7 bases at J, leaving 8 bases unmatched. The CDR3 region has the DNA TGTGCCAGCAGTTCCCAGGACAGGGTGGGTGGCTACACCTTC. Its protein product is CASSSQDRVGGYTF.

This clonotype appeared many times. V is TRBV18 and J is TRBJ2-7, with D maybe TRBD1 (5 bases). Germline V gives CDR1 KGHSH, CDR2 LQKENI. The CDR3 totals 14 residues. Trimming removed 2 bases at V and 3 bases at J, with 11 bases between. The CDR3 nucleotides are TGTGCCAGCTCACCAGCACAGGATTACTACGAGCAGTACTTC. The encoded protein is CASSPAQDYYEQYF.

This clonotype was observed at least ten times. The chain has TRBV19 and TRBJ1-1; D is unresolved. In germline, CDR1 is LNHDA, CDR2 SQIVND (reference sequence). V was shortened by 3 bases and J by 0 bases, with 11 bases between the two germline ends. This CDR3 region has 15 residues. In DNA, the CDR3 is TGTGCCAGTAGTATCTCGGATAGGCTGAACACTGAAGCTTTCTTT. Its protein is CASSISDRLNTEAFF.

The V and J genes are TRBV5-1 and TRBJ1-6; D gene uncertain. V was clipped by 8 bases and J by 8 bases, with 17 bases between them. In germline, CDR1 is SGHRS, CDR2 YFSETQ. This CDR3 is built from 14 residues. Written as DNA, the CDR3 is TGCGCCAGTGCGCCCGAGTACACCTATTCACCCCTCCACTTT. Translation: CASAPEYTYSPLHF.

This clonotype was seen a few times. A much larger clone is a single base away; this may be a read error. This chain links TRBV27 with TRBJ2-2; a weak D match, TRBD1 (5 bases). The CDR3 spans 13 residues. CDR1 and CDR2 from the germline V gene are MNHEY and SMNVEV (reference sequence). Trimming removed 2 bases from V and 4 bases from J, with 5 bases in between. CDR3 sequence: CASSLGATGELFF. For the CDR3, the DNA is TGTGCCAGCAGTTTAGGGGCCACCGGGGAGCTGTTTTTT.

The rearrangement uses TRBV7-2 and TRBJ1-6, with D perhaps matching TRBD1 (6 bases). V was pared by 5 bases and J by 3 bases, with 17 bases between. The CDR3 runs 17 residues. Germline-derived CDR1 and CDR2 are SGHTA and FQGNSA. The CDR3 bases are TGTGCCAGCAGCCCGCCAGCAGGGGCCAGCTATAATTCACCCCTCCACTTT. Translated, it gives CASSPPAGASYNSPLHF. Variable domain in full (rest from reference TRBV7-2 and TRBJ1-6): GAGVSQSPSNKVTEKGKDVELRCDPISGHTALYWYRQSLGQGLEFLIYFQGNSAPDKSGLPSDRFSAERTGGSVSTLTIQRTQQEDSAVYLCASSPPAGASYNSPLHFGNGTRLTVT.

This clonotype was counted at least ten times. The J gene is TRBJ2-3, the V gene TRBV28; TRBD2 matches 8 bases. Germline V lookup: CDR1 MDHEN, CDR2 SYDVKM. With V trimmed by 6 bases and J by 5 bases, 10 bases remained unmatched. This CDR3 has 15 residues. CDR3 sequence (DNA): TGTGCCAGCAGCCGACTAGCGCCTAGGGGAGATACGCAGTATTTT. It yields the protein CASSRLAPRGDTQYF.

This clonotype came up many times. This rearrangement joins TRBV20-1 to TRBJ2-1; 11 bases are shared with TRBD2. Germline-derived CDR1 and CDR2 are DFQATT and SNEGSKA (reference sequence). This CDR3 spans 16 amino acids. Trimming at V came to 0 bases and at J to 7 bases, leaving 8 bases not matched to a gene. The CDR3 DNA follows: TGCAGTGCTAGAGATCTGACTAGCGGGATGCCTAATGAGCAGTTCTTC. Protein: CSARDLTSGMPNEQFF.

The chain combines TRBV6-1 with TRBJ1-6; 12 bases agree with TRBD1. The V and J ends lost 8 bases and 9 bases, in that order; junction bases with no gene match: 11. In germline, CDR1 is MNHNS, CDR2 SASEGT. CDR3 length equals 16 residues. The chain's CDR3 is CASGEPGQGASSPLHF. In DNA form, the CDR3 reads TGTGCCAGCGGGGAGCCGGGACAGGGGGCGAGTTCACCCCTCCACTTT.

This clonotype was counted only a few times. The rearrangement links TRBV10-1 to TRBJ2-5; a possible D gene is TRBD1 (6 bases). CDR3 length equals 14 residues. Germline V gene sequence: CDR1 WNHNN, CDR2 SYGVQD (reference sequence). Deletions cut 2 bases from V and 4 bases from J, with 11 bases between. The CDR3 sequence: CASSEDRLAETQYF. CDR3 in DNA: TGCGCCAGCAGTGAGGACAGGTTGGCAGAGACCCAGTACTTC.

This clonotype was seen ten or more times. The chain combines TRBV18 with TRBJ1-1; no clear D. V was shortened by 3 bases and J by 8 bases, with 10 bases between the two germline ends. Germline loops: CDR1 KGHSH, CDR2 LQKENI. This CDR3 has 12 residues. CDR3 nucleotides: TGTGCCAGCTCACCCCTCACGGTAGAAGCTTTCTTT. The encoded protein is CASSPLTVEAFF.

This chain uses TRBV28 with TRBJ2-7; a weak D match, TRBD2 (5 bases). Trimming pared 1 base from V and 7 bases from J, leaving 14 bases between. The CDR3 covers 14 residues. Germline CDR1 and CDR2: MDHEN and SYDVKM. CDR3: CASSLSYNSGEQYF. CDR3 sequence (DNA): TGTGCCAGCAGTTTATCCTATAACTCGGGAGAGCAGTACTTC.

This clonotype was counted ten times or more. V gene TRBV7-8 combines with J gene TRBJ2-2, with TRBD2 matching 7 bases. J was trimmed by 0 bases and V by 5 bases; bases with no gene match: 9. The CDR3 extends over 17 amino acids. Germline-derived CDR1 and CDR2 are SGHVS and FQNEAQ. CDR3 sequence reads: CASSLRSGVANTGELFF. The CDR3 DNA reads as TGTGCCAGCAGCCTGAGGAGCGGGGTCGCGAACACCGGGGAGCTGTTTTTT.

This clonotype has a count of ten or more. The chain couples TRBV24-1 to TRBJ1-1; D is ambiguous. The CDR3 is made up of 15 amino acids. CDR1 is KGHDR and CDR2 is SFDVKD in the germline V gene. Trimming removed 3 bases from V and 3 bases from J, with 13 bases in between. CDR3 region: CATSDKKGRHTEAFF. The CDR3 coding sequence is TGTGCCACCAGTGATAAAAAAGGTCGTCACACTGAAGCTTTCTTT.

The sample holds many counts of this clonotype. This chain uses TRBV3-1 with TRBJ1-1; 8 positions agree with TRBD1. CDR1 is LGHDT, CDR2 YNNKEL, per germline (reference sequence). V shed 4 bases, J shed 5 bases, and the junction held 0 bases outside the gene matches. This CDR3 is built from 12 residues. The CDR3 region is CASSRDRTEAFF. The CDR3 nucleotides are TGTGCCAGCAGCCGGGACAGGACTGAAGCTTTCTTT.

In nucleotides, the CDR3 is TGTGCCAGCAGTAAGAATCGGGACAGGGTCCCAGATACGCAGTATTTT. This gives the protein CASSKNRDRVPDTQYF. This chain uses TRBV6-1 with TRBJ2-3; 9 bases map to TRBD1. The CDR3 has 16 amino acids. The junction had 10 bases not matched to a gene; V was cut back by 5 bases and J by 4 bases. Per the germline V gene, CDR1 is MNHNS and CDR2 is SASEGT.

This clonotype was seen only a few times. A much larger clone differs by one base, so this may be a read error. CDR3: CASRGRGYNEQFF. As DNA, the CDR3 is TGTGCCAGCAGGGGCAGGGGCTACAATGAGCAGTTCTTC. The chain recombines TRBV12-3 or TRBV12-4 with TRBJ2-1; D is possibly TRBD1 (6 bases). The CDR3 is made up of 13 amino acids. The V and J ends lost 6 bases and 3 bases respectively, with 9 bases between them.

This clonotype was detected ten times or more. This rearrangement joins TRBV28 to TRBJ2-7; a possible D gene is TRBD1 (5 bases). Trimming cost V 5 bases and J 7 bases, with 18 bases left between them. In germline, CDR1 is MDHEN, CDR2 SYDVKM. The CDR3 extends over 14 amino acids. The CDR3 loop is CASSPDRPTEEQYF. The CDR3 DNA follows: TGTGCCAGCAGTCCTGACAGACCAACGGAAGAGCAGTACTTC.

The table lists this clonotype with many counts. The CDR3 DNA reads TGTGCCAGCAGTTGGGACGGGTTTAGCAATCAGCCCCAGCATTTT. Translation: CASSWDGFSNQPQHF. The chain combines TRBV27 with TRBJ1-5, with D perhaps matching TRBD1 (5 bases). The CDR3 loop spans 15 amino acids. CDR1 and CDR2 from the germline V gene are MNHEY and SMNVEV (reference sequence). Trimming removed 4 bases at V and 0 bases at J, with 10 bases between.

This clonotype was detected a few times. The chain uses TRBV3-1 and TRBJ2-3; 9 nucleotides align to TRBD2. The CDR3 is 18 amino acids. Germline V CDR1 and CDR2: LGHDT, YNNKEL (reference sequence). Trimming removed 4 bases from V and 2 bases from J; junction bases left unmatched: 13. For the CDR3, the DNA is TGTGCCAGCAGCCGAAGGCGGGAGGGCCGGACCTCCACAGATACGCAGTATTTT. This encodes CASSRRREGRTSTDTQYF.

Ten or more counts support this clonotype. The chain couples TRBV29-1 to TRBJ1-4, with D uncertain. Looked up from germline, CDR1 is SQVTM and CDR2 is ANQGSEA. The V end was cut by 0 bases, the J end by 7 bases, with 12 bases between. This CDR3 contains 14 residues. The CDR3 region is CSVEDDLLGEKLFF. CDR3 sequence (DNA): TGCAGCGTTGAAGATGATCTCTTGGGTGAAAAACTGTTTTTT.

This clonotype was picked up many times. The chain has TRBV6-1 and TRBJ2-2; 9 positions agree with TRBD2. Germline CDR1 and CDR2: MNHNS and SASEGT. Trimming took 6 bases from V and 0 from J; bases not matched to a gene: 5. The CDR3 has 16 amino acids. The CDR3 spells CASSPGLATNTGELFF. Here the CDR3 DNA reads TGTGCCAGCAGCCCCGGACTAGCGACGAACACCGGGGAGCTGTTTTTT.

This clonotype was seen many times. The chain employs TRBV11-2 and TRBJ2-5; TRBD2 might be the D (5 bases). Germline CDR1 reads SGHAT; CDR2 reads FQNNGV. The CDR3 is 13 amino acids. V was cut by 8 bases and J by 1 base, with 11 bases left in between. The DNA for the CDR3 is TGTGCCAGCCGCGGGCTCCGCCAAGAGACCCAGTACTTC. Its protein is CASRGLRQETQYF.